This T cell receptor beta chain was recorded in a study of T cell repertoires in cytomegalovirus infection (dated by TCRdb to the late 2010s). Notes on the research overall: Alongside well-studied HLA-B-restricted epitopes, the peptide stimulations were aimed at recently identified HLA-C-restricted CMV epitopes, whose presentation resists viral immunomodulation. Donor HLA type was relevant to the analysis, because carriage of CMV infection together with the matching HLA type was indicated by public TCR beta signatures. The investigation overall reported the following: Carriers of CMV infection plus the relevant HLA type were discriminated by the cumulative frequency of public TCR beta family members in the study cohort and in an independent roughly 350-donor cohort. In the ex vivo response, HLA-C-restricted CMV-specific TCR beta clonotypes were dominant, and in two of eight donors the single most frequent clonotype came from this HLA-C-restricted group.

Ends trimmed: V by 8 bases, J by 4 bases; bases unmatched to a gene: 8. The germline V gene (reference sequence) gives CDR1 as DFQATT and CDR2 as SNEGSKA. Spanning cysteine to phenylalanine, the CDR3 consists of 13 amino acids. The DNA shown is the 39-base CDR3, in frame from base 1. What the treatment or condition label conveys for this sample: in vitro stimulation with specific CMV peptide epitopes to enrich CMV-specific T cells. This clonotype has more than one count but fewer than ten. Its antigen has not been determined. It has no much larger one-base neighbor in the sample; base qualities were not kept. Sequencing was carried out with an Illumina HiSeq 1500. TCRdb took the public reads, trimmed them with fastp at Q25, ran MiXCR for clone calling and kept in-frame beta chains. Each CDR3 protein appears once, grouped with its most common genes and DNA. The sample has around 430,000 distinct CDR3 sequences on record, about two fifths of them singletons. 35% to 50% of the sample lies in the top ten.

The TCR originated in a human donor in good health (CMV status not recorded). Some clones in this sample may be carry-over from other donors' samples. The source was cultured PBMCs, collected from culture after CMV antigen stimulation. The chain employs TRBV20-1 and TRBJ2-5; 9 central bases correspond to TRBD2. In nucleotides, the sequence is TGCAGTCCATTAGCGGGAGAACGAGAGACCCAGTACTTC. Translated, it reads CSPLAGERETQYF.